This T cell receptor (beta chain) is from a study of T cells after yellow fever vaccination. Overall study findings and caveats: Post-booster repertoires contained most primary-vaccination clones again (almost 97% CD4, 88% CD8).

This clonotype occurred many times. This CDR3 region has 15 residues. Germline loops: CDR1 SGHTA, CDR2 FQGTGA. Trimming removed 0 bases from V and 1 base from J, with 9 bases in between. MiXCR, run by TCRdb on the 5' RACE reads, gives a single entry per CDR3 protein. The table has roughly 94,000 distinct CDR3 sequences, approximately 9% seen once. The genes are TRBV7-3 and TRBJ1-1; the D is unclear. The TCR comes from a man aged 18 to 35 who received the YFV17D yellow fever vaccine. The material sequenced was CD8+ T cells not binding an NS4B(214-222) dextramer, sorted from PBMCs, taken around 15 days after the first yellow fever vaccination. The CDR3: CASSLTRRGNTEAFF. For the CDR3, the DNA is TGTGCCAGCAGCTTAACGCGGCGGGGGAACACTGAAGCTTTCTTT.